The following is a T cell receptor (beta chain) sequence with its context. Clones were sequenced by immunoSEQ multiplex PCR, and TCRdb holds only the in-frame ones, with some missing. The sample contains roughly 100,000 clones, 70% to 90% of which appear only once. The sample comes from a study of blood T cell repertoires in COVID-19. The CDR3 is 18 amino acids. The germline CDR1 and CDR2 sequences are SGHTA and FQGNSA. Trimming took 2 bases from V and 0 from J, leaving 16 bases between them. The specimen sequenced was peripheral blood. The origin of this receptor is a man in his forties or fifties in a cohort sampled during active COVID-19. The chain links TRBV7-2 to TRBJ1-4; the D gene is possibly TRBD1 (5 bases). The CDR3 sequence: CASSLLGPDITTNEKLFF. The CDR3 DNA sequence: TGTGCCAGCAGCTTACTTGGCCCGGACATAACAACTAATGAAAAACTGTTTTTT.